The 10 T cell receptor beta chains presented below share a single source sample, sequenced in a study of blood T cells in healthy people across ages (dated by TCRdb to 2014 to 2015). Receptor libraries were prepared by 5' RACE. Data came from an Illumina HiSeq 2500. A second PCR of about 7 to 12 cycles was performed with a sample-barcoded 5' primer and a J-beta primer mix. The public reads were run again by TCRdb, first through fastp at Q25 and then through MiXCR, and only productive beta chains were kept. Records with the same CDR3 protein are collapsed into one entry carrying the most frequent genes and DNA. This sample has roughly 1,300,000 distinct CDR3 sequences in its table, and 59% of those were observed once. 6.5% to 8% of the sample belongs to the ten largest clones. Sequencing was carried out using blood. The receptors were sampled from a young man in good health.

This chain joins TRBV20-1 and TRBJ2-7, with 8 positions matching TRBD1. The CDR3 is 15 residues long. The V gene's germline CDR1 is DFQATT and CDR2 SNEGSKA (reference sequence). The trim removed 3 bases at V and 3 bases at J, leaving 10 bases unmatched. The CDR3 DNA sequence: TGCAGTGCTAGTCCTCCGACAGGGGCAGGCTACGAGCAGTACTTC. This translates into CSASPPTGAGYEQYF.

V and J are TRBV5-1 and TRBJ1-1; 8 bases align to TRBD1. This CDR3 spans 14 amino acids. Germline CDR1 reads SGHRS; CDR2 reads YFSETQ. With V trimmed by 0 bases and J by 6 bases, 4 bases remained unmatched. The CDR3 DNA reads TGCGCCAGCAGCTTGGGGCCAGGGGGCCCTGAAGCTTTCTTT. Residues: CASSLGPGGPEAFF.

The chain has TRBV6-4 and TRBJ1-5; D might be TRBD1 (6 bases). V gave up 0 bases and J gave up 7 bases, with 13 bases separating them. The germline gives CDR1 MRHNA, CDR2 SNTAGT. The CDR3 totals 15 residues. The CDR3 loop is CASSDSHRAGQPQHF. CDR3 DNA sequence: TGTGCCAGCAGTGACTCCCACAGGGCAGGACAGCCCCAGCATTTT.

As to this clonotype: One end of the junction does not line up with germline, which may come from a read error. The rearrangement joins TRBV7-2 to TRBJ2-4; 10 bases fit TRBD2. The CDR3 covers 16 residues. The V gene's germline CDR1 is SGHTA and CDR2 FQGNSA. The DNA for the CDR3 is TGTGCCAGCAGCTTAACGTCTAGCGGGGGACAAGAGACCCAGTATTTC. The encoded protein is CASSLTSSGGQETQYF.

V and J are TRBV11-2 and TRBJ2-5; D call uncertain. The V gene's germline CDR1 is SGHAT and CDR2 FQNNGV. CDR3 size: 13 residues. Trimming cost V 4 bases and J 5 bases, with 11 bases left between them. The CDR3 region has the DNA TGTGCCAGCAGCTCCCCCGTGGGGGAGACCCAGTACTTC. It codes for CASSSPVGETQYF. Filled out from reference TRBV11-2 and TRBJ2-5, the complete variable domain reads EAGVAQSPRYKIIEKRQSVAFWCNPISGHATLYWYQQILGQGPKLLIQFQNNGVVDDSQLPKDRFSAERLKGVDSTLKIQPAKLEDSAVYLCASSSPVGETQYFGPGTRLLVL.

This clonotype showed up just once. In DNA form, the CDR3 reads TGTGCCAGCAGTTTCATTCTCGGCGGGCAAGAGACCCAGTACTTC. Residues: CASSFILGGQETQYF. The V call is TRBV12-3 or TRBV12-4, the J call TRBJ2-5; D may be TRBD2 (5 bases). Trimming took off 3 bases at V and 2 bases at J, with 13 bases between the two ends. The CDR3 sequence is 15 residues long.

A few counts support this clonotype. The rearrangement uses TRBV3-1 and TRBJ1-5, with TRBD1 identical over 7 bases. This CDR3 comprises 14 residues. CDR1 LGHDT and CDR2 YNNKEL come from the germline V gene (reference sequence). After removal of 8 bases from V and 2 bases from J, the junction contained 6 bases not matched to a gene. CDR3 DNA: TGTGCCAGCCAAGAGGGGACAGGCAATCAGCCCCAGCATTTT. Translating it yields CASQEGTGNQPQHF.

The V and J genes are TRBV12-5 and TRBJ2-7, with D perhaps TRBD1 (5 bases). V was shortened by 4 bases and J by 6 bases, with 13 bases between the two germline ends. Germline lookup yields CDR1 LGHNT and CDR2 FRNRAP. This CDR3 region has 13 residues. The CDR3 protein is CASGSTPRGEQYF. In nucleotides, the CDR3 is TGTGCTAGTGGTTCAACACCAAGGGGCGAGCAGTACTTC. The full variable domain, completed using reference TRBV12-5 and TRBJ2-7, is DARVTQTPRHKVTEMGQEVTMRCQPILGHNTVFWYRQTMMQGLELLAYFRNRAPLDDSGMPKDRFSAEMPDATLATLKIQPSEPRDSAVYFCASGSTPRGEQYFGPGTRLTVT.

This clonotype was detected only a few times. The gene calls are TRBV4-1 and TRBJ2-3; D is possibly TRBD2 (6 bases). CDR1 is MGHRA and CDR2 is YSYEKL in the germline V gene. This CDR3 has 15 residues. Trimming left V 4 bases short and J 4 bases short, with 15 bases between. The CDR3 loop reads CASSPPGLGADTQYF. In DNA form, the CDR3 reads TGCGCCAGCAGCCCACCGGGACTGGGGGCAGATACGCAGTATTTT.

This clonotype was observed a few times. The chain is built from TRBV25-1 and TRBJ1-2, with D unclear. Trimming removed 3 bases at V and 8 bases at J, with 19 bases between. Germline CDR1 MGHDK, CDR2 SYGVNS. The CDR3 runs 15 residues. CDR3 protein: CASSDGLRGTIGYTF. The CDR3, as DNA: TGTGCCAGCAGTGACGGTTTACGCGGTACGATAGGCTACACCTTC.